This T cell receptor (beta chain) was identified in a study of T cells after yellow fever vaccination. Looking at the study overall: The SMART-Seq v4 Ultra Low Input method served to prepare the low-cell-number fractions.

The CDR3 spans 15 residues. Trimming took 4 bases from V and 0 from J; bases not matched to a gene: 2. TCRdb processed the 5' RACE reads anew with MiXCR; each CDR3 protein has one entry. Among roughly 340,000 distinct CDR3 sequences, over 8% were seen once, and the ten largest hold under 20%. Study-level findings and limits: Relatively few clonotypes were ones that appeared in both CD4 and CD8 compartments. Though it reached lower strength, the secondary response hit its peak faster, day 5 versus 15.

With respect to this clonotype: No antigen is known for it.

Sequenced here: PBMCs, sampled on the day of the first yellow fever vaccination. This TCR was sampled from a young man who received the YFV17D yellow fever vaccine. The chain carries TRBV12-3 or TRBV12-4 and TRBJ1-3, with 8 bases matching TRBD1. CDR3 residues: CASSWDRFSGNTIYF. In DNA, the CDR3 is TGTGCCAGCAGTTGGGACAGGTTCTCTGGAAACACCATATATTTT.